A selection of T cell receptor beta chains follows, all from one sample in a study of blood T cells in healthy people across ages. Via MiXCR, TCRdb re-called the 5' RACE reads, giving one row per CDR3 protein. The table has 630,000 or so distinct CDR3 sequences, about 30% seen once; the top ten hold just over 15%. What was sequenced was blood. The source of these receptors is a woman aged 80 or older in good health. Each CDR3 is given with its conserved first and last residue. Fields, in order: V gene, J gene, clone size, D gene, CDR3 DNA, CDR3 protein. The D gene is left open where the match is weak. Not every row has a clone size; where given, it reads once, few, many or a size class.

v_call: TRBV20-1
j_call: TRBJ1-2
clone_size: -
d_call: -
cdr3_nt: TGCAGTGCCAGACAGCCCACCCTCTATGGCTACACCTTC
cdr3_aa: CSARQPTLYGYTF

v_call: TRBV20-1
j_call: TRBJ2-7
clone_size: -
d_call: TRBD2
cdr3_nt: TGCAGTGCTAGTGTCGCTAGCGGACCCTACGAGCAGTACTTC
cdr3_aa: CSASVASGPYEQYF

v_call: TRBV12-3/TRBV12-4
j_call: TRBJ2-3
clone_size: -
d_call: -
cdr3_nt: TGTGCCAGCAGTTGGACTAGAGGGGGGGCGGATATGCAGTATTTT
cdr3_aa: CASSWTRGGADMQYF

v_call: TRBV6-2/TRBV6-3
j_call: TRBJ2-1
clone_size: -
d_call: TRBD2
cdr3_nt: TGTGCCAGCAGTGCCCAACTAGCGGGTCTGGGCAATGAGCAGTTCTTC
cdr3_aa: CASSAQLAGLGNEQFF

v_call: TRBV20-1
j_call: TRBJ2-7
clone_size: -
d_call: TRBD1
cdr3_nt: TGCAGTGCTAGACATCCGGGACAGGGGGTCGAGCAGTACTTC
cdr3_aa: CSARHPGQGVEQYF

v_call: TRBV7-9
j_call: TRBJ2-5
clone_size: many
d_call: -
cdr3_nt: TGTGCCAGCAGCTTAGCACCGCGGGGGCAAATAAGAGAGACCCAGTACTTC
cdr3_aa: CASSLAPRGQIRETQYF

v_call: TRBV3-1
j_call: TRBJ1-4
clone_size: many
d_call: TRBD1
cdr3_nt: TGTGCCAGCAGCCAAAAAGGGGGCCAGGGAAAACTGTTTTTT
cdr3_aa: CASSQKGGQGKLFF

v_call: TRBV7-9
j_call: TRBJ2-3
clone_size: many
d_call: TRBD2
cdr3_nt: TGTGCCAGCAGCCGTGGGACTAGCGCTGGCACAGATACGCAGTATTTT
cdr3_aa: CASSRGTSAGTDTQYF

v_call: TRBV7-2
j_call: TRBJ2-4
clone_size: many
d_call: TRBD2
cdr3_nt: TGTGCCAGCAGCTCTGGGACTAGCAACATTCAGTACTTC
cdr3_aa: CASSSGTSNIQYF

v_call: TRBV5-1
j_call: TRBJ1-1
clone_size: -
d_call: -
cdr3_nt: TGCGCCAGCAGCCGAGACCCAAAGAACACTGAAGCTTTCTTT
cdr3_aa: CASSRDPKNTEAFF

v_call: TRBV5-1
j_call: TRBJ2-1
clone_size: many
d_call: TRBD2
cdr3_nt: TGCGCCAGCAGCCCGGACGGGACTAGCGACTACAATGAGCAGTTCTTC
cdr3_aa: CASSPDGTSDYNEQFF

v_call: TRBV5-1
j_call: TRBJ1-1
clone_size: -
d_call: -
cdr3_nt: TGCGCCAGCCGTATATCCCCATCTACTACACCTAACACTGAAGCTTTCTTT
cdr3_aa: CASRISPSTTPNTEAFF

v_call: TRBV5-1
j_call: TRBJ1-6
clone_size: few
d_call: -
cdr3_nt: TGCGCCAGCCAGGTTTTACCGGGGACGGGAAATTCACCCCTCCACTTT
cdr3_aa: CASQVLPGTGNSPLHF

v_call: TRBV7-2
j_call: TRBJ2-7
clone_size: many
d_call: TRBD1
cdr3_nt: TGTGCCAGCAGCTTGGCCCCGAACAGGGGCTCCTACGAGCAGTACTTC
cdr3_aa: CASSLAPNRGSYEQYF

v_call: TRBV6-6
j_call: TRBJ2-2
clone_size: -
d_call: -
cdr3_nt: TGTGCCAGCAGTTACTCGGCGACCGGGGAGCTGTTTTTT
cdr3_aa: CASSYSATGELFF

v_call: TRBV5-1
j_call: TRBJ2-2
clone_size: -
d_call: -
cdr3_nt: TGCGCCAGCAGCTTCGGGGGAGTCGAAACCGGGGAGCTGTTTTTT
cdr3_aa: CASSFGGVETGELFF

v_call: TRBV9
j_call: TRBJ1-3
clone_size: -
d_call: -
cdr3_nt: TGTGCCAGCAGCCTAGTGGGAACCTCTGGAAACACCATATATTTT
cdr3_aa: CASSLVGTSGNTIYF

v_call: TRBV5-6
j_call: TRBJ2-3
clone_size: many
d_call: TRBD1
cdr3_nt: TGTGCCAGCAGCTCACGGGACAGGGTTATAACTCCCAGCACAGATACGCAGTATTTT
cdr3_aa: CASSSRDRVITPSTDTQYF

v_call: TRBV14
j_call: TRBJ1-1
clone_size: -
d_call: -
cdr3_nt: TGTGCCAGCAGCCAAGATATATCAGCCCCAGGCGGCACTGAAGCTTTCTTT
cdr3_aa: CASSQDISAPGGTEAFF

v_call: TRBV21-1
j_call: TRBJ2-7
clone_size: many
d_call: -
cdr3_nt: TGTGCCAGCAGCAGCGGACAGAACTACGAGCAGTACTTC
cdr3_aa: CASSSGQNYEQYF

v_call: TRBV5-5
j_call: TRBJ1-1
clone_size: -
d_call: TRBD1
cdr3_nt: TGTGCCAGCAGCTCTCTAGAGGGGGCCCGGGCTTTCTTT
cdr3_aa: CASSSLEGARAFF

v_call: TRBV29-1
j_call: TRBJ2-1
clone_size: many
d_call: -
cdr3_nt: TGCAGCGGTTCACTAGGCTACAATGAGCAGTTCTTC
cdr3_aa: CSGSLGYNEQFF

v_call: TRBV4-2
j_call: TRBJ2-1
clone_size: many
d_call: TRBD1
cdr3_nt: TGTGCCAGCAGCCGAGAGACAGGGCAAGATGAGCAGTTCTTC
cdr3_aa: CASSRETGQDEQFF

v_call: TRBV6-5
j_call: TRBJ2-7
clone_size: many
d_call: TRBD1
cdr3_nt: TGTGCCAGCAGCTTGGACAGGGTGAGCTCCTACGAGCAGTACTTC
cdr3_aa: CASSLDRVSSYEQYF

v_call: TRBV15
j_call: TRBJ1-5
clone_size: many
d_call: -
cdr3_nt: TGTGCCACCAGCAGAGGTTATAGCAATCAGCCCCAGCATTTT
cdr3_aa: CATSRGYSNQPQHF

v_call: TRBV12-3/TRBV12-4
j_call: TRBJ2-1
clone_size: -
d_call: TRBD1
cdr3_nt: TGTGCCAGAAGCTCCGGGACAGAGCGCGATGAGCAGTTCTTC
cdr3_aa: CARSSGTERDEQFF

v_call: TRBV20-1
j_call: TRBJ2-3
clone_size: many
d_call: -
cdr3_nt: TGCAGTGCTAGAGATCTGGGCAGGGTAGCAGATACGCAGTATTTT
cdr3_aa: CSARDLGRVADTQYF

v_call: TRBV10-3
j_call: TRBJ2-7
clone_size: many
d_call: -
cdr3_nt: TGTGCCATCAGTGAGGGGTTTCCCTCCTACGAGCAGTACTTC
cdr3_aa: CAISEGFPSYEQYF

v_call: TRBV7-3
j_call: TRBJ2-7
clone_size: few
d_call: -
cdr3_nt: TGTGCCAGCAGCGTCATGGGAGGGGGGATATACGAGCAGTACTTC
cdr3_aa: CASSVMGGGIYEQYF

v_call: TRBV5-6
j_call: TRBJ2-7
clone_size: -
d_call: -
cdr3_nt: TGTGCCAGCAGCCTTTGGGCTCGGGAGCAGTACTTC
cdr3_aa: CASSLWAREQYF

v_call: TRBV25-1
j_call: TRBJ2-3
clone_size: -
d_call: -
cdr3_nt: TGTGCCAGCAGTGAGTACACAGATACGCAGTATTTT
cdr3_aa: CASSEYTDTQYF

v_call: TRBV4-2
j_call: TRBJ1-2
clone_size: many
d_call: TRBD1
cdr3_nt: TGTGCCAGCAGCCCCCCGGGACAGGGTGACTATGGCTACACCTTC
cdr3_aa: CASSPPGQGDYGYTF

v_call: TRBV4-3
j_call: TRBJ2-5
clone_size: once
d_call: TRBD2
cdr3_nt: TGCGCCAGCAGCCAAGAGGGAAGGCGGGGGGGAGAGACCCAGTACTTC
cdr3_aa: CASSQEGRRGGETQYF

v_call: TRBV12-3/TRBV12-4
j_call: TRBJ1-1
clone_size: -
d_call: TRBD1
cdr3_nt: TGTGCCAGCAGTCCCGGACAGGAGGTGGGTACTGAAGCTTTCTTT
cdr3_aa: CASSPGQEVGTEAFF

v_call: TRBV7-2
j_call: TRBJ2-1
clone_size: -
d_call: -
cdr3_nt: TGTGCCAGCAGCTTAGGAGGTGGGAGGCTCTACAATGAGCAGTTCTTC
cdr3_aa: CASSLGGGRLYNEQFF

v_call: TRBV21-1
j_call: TRBJ2-7
clone_size: many
d_call: -
cdr3_nt: TGTGCCAGCAGCAAACAGGGCGGGGGGGCCGTGAACGAGCAGTACTTC
cdr3_aa: CASSKQGGGAVNEQYF

v_call: TRBV27
j_call: TRBJ2-7
clone_size: many
d_call: TRBD1
cdr3_nt: TGTGCCAGCTCCCCGAGGGGGACAGACGCCTACGAGCAGTACTTC
cdr3_aa: CASSPRGTDAYEQYF

v_call: TRBV7-2
j_call: TRBJ2-7
clone_size: -
d_call: -
cdr3_nt: TGTGTCAGCAGCTTCGACAGGCGGGTTTCCTACGAGCAGTACTTC
cdr3_aa: CVSSFDRRVSYEQYF

v_call: TRBV6-5
j_call: TRBJ2-1
clone_size: -
d_call: TRBD2
cdr3_nt: TGTGCCAGCAGTTACTCGTCTAGCGGGGACAATGAGCAGTTCTTC
cdr3_aa: CASSYSSSGDNEQFF

v_call: TRBV4-3
j_call: TRBJ1-2
clone_size: -
d_call: TRBD1
cdr3_nt: TGCGCCAGCAGCCAAGATGAGGGGGCCAGCTATGGCTACACCTTC
cdr3_aa: CASSQDEGASYGYTF

v_call: TRBV7-8
j_call: TRBJ2-7
clone_size: -
d_call: -
cdr3_nt: TGTGCCGGCGGGTATAACTCCTACGAGCAGTACTTC
cdr3_aa: CAGGYNSYEQYF

v_call: TRBV6-5
j_call: TRBJ2-7
clone_size: many
d_call: TRBD1
cdr3_nt: TGTGCCAGCCGGATGCATACCGGGACAGCCTCCTACGAGCAGTACTTC
cdr3_aa: CASRMHTGTASYEQYF

v_call: TRBV5-1
j_call: TRBJ1-1
clone_size: -
d_call: -
cdr3_nt: TGCGCCAGCAGCTTGGCCCTTCCGGGGACCTCTGAAGCTTTCTTT
cdr3_aa: CASSLALPGTSEAFF

v_call: TRBV5-1
j_call: TRBJ2-5
clone_size: many
d_call: TRBD1
cdr3_nt: TGCGCCAGCAGCTTGACAGGACAGGGAACAGGGGAGACCCAGTACTTC
cdr3_aa: CASSLTGQGTGETQYF

v_call: TRBV27
j_call: TRBJ2-5
clone_size: -
d_call: -
cdr3_nt: TGTGCCAGCAGCTTGGGGACCCGCGGGGAGACCCAGTACTTC
cdr3_aa: CASSLGTRGETQYF

v_call: TRBV5-1
j_call: TRBJ1-1
clone_size: once
d_call: TRBD1
cdr3_nt: TGCGCCAGCAGCCGGGGCGACAGGGAGGGGACTGAAGCTTTCTTT
cdr3_aa: CASSRGDREGTEAFF

v_call: TRBV6-6
j_call: TRBJ1-5
clone_size: -
d_call: -
cdr3_nt: TGTGCCAGCAGTTGGGACATTGGCAATCAGCCCCAGCATTTT
cdr3_aa: CASSWDIGNQPQHF

v_call: TRBV30
j_call: TRBJ2-1
clone_size: many
d_call: TRBD2
cdr3_nt: TGTGCCTGGAGCCGACTAGCGGTGGCCAATGAGCAGTTCTTC
cdr3_aa: CAWSRLAVANEQFF

v_call: TRBV24-1
j_call: TRBJ1-2
clone_size: many
d_call: -
cdr3_nt: TGTGCCACCAGTGACAAGTATGGCTACACCTTC
cdr3_aa: CATSDKYGYTF

v_call: TRBV11-2
j_call: TRBJ2-3
clone_size: many
d_call: TRBD2
cdr3_nt: TGTGCCAGCAGCTTAATCAGCGGGGCCCGGATAGATACGCAGTATTTT
cdr3_aa: CASSLISGARIDTQYF

v_call: TRBV24-1
j_call: TRBJ2-5
clone_size: -
d_call: TRBD2
cdr3_nt: TGTGCCACCAGTGATCCCTCTAGCGGGATTGGCGAGACCCAGTACTTC
cdr3_aa: CATSDPSSGIGETQYF

v_call: TRBV29-1
j_call: TRBJ2-1
clone_size: many
d_call: -
cdr3_nt: TGCAGCGCCGTTGGGGCGGGTGAGCAGTTCTTC
cdr3_aa: CSAVGAGEQFF

v_call: TRBV7-3
j_call: TRBJ1-1
clone_size: -
d_call: -
cdr3_nt: TGTGCCAGCAGCCCCACGCGAGGGGGAATCGCTGAAGCTTTCTTT
cdr3_aa: CASSPTRGGIAEAFF

v_call: TRBV7-2
j_call: TRBJ2-7
clone_size: many
d_call: TRBD2
cdr3_nt: TGTGCCAGCAGCCCCACTAGCGGGGGATTCCACGAGCAGTACTTC
cdr3_aa: CASSPTSGGFHEQYF

v_call: TRBV20-1
j_call: TRBJ2-3
clone_size: many
d_call: TRBD2
cdr3_nt: TGCAGTGCCAGGACTAGCGGGGGGGCCAGAAGGGCAGATACGCAGTATTTT
cdr3_aa: CSARTSGGARRADTQYF

v_call: TRBV20-1
j_call: TRBJ2-7
clone_size: many
d_call: TRBD2
cdr3_nt: TGCAGTGCTCAGCGGGGGGACCTCCCCGAGCAGTACTTC
cdr3_aa: CSAQRGDLPEQYF

v_call: TRBV29-1
j_call: TRBJ1-1
clone_size: -
d_call: -
cdr3_nt: TGCAGCGTCACGCGTATGGGGGATGAAGCTTTCTTT
cdr3_aa: CSVTRMGDEAFF

v_call: TRBV7-3
j_call: TRBJ2-1
clone_size: many
d_call: -
cdr3_nt: TGTGCCAGCAGCTTAGGAGCGGGTGAGCAGTTCTTC
cdr3_aa: CASSLGAGEQFF

v_call: TRBV5-1
j_call: TRBJ1-1
clone_size: few
d_call: -
cdr3_nt: TGCGCCAGCAGCTTGGAGGGTAGTGGGAACACTGAAGCTTTCTTT
cdr3_aa: CASSLEGSGNTEAFF

v_call: TRBV20-1
j_call: TRBJ2-6
clone_size: many
d_call: TRBD2
cdr3_nt: TGCAGTGCTAGACCCGCTAGCGGGGGGGCTGGGGCCAACGTCCTGACTTTC
cdr3_aa: CSARPASGGAGANVLTF